This T cell receptor (beta chain) was identified in a study of breast tumors, draining lymph nodes, adjacent tissues. TCRdb used MiXCR to reprocess the multiplex PCR reads, holding one entry per CDR3 protein. The data contain some 130,000 distinct CDR3 sequences, 21% of them singletons. Whole-study findings and limits: Compared with basal-like, luminal-like tumors shared significantly more repertoire with nontumor tissue. The lymph node origin of tumor T cells was framed as consistent with a hypothesis, not demonstrated. The data were judged consistent with most tumor T cells coming from lymph node and expanding in tumor. Tumor repertoires ranked between lymph nodes and nontumor tissue in diversity, with V and J gene preferences.

This clonotype was detected ten times or more. Its antigen is as yet unknown. The lymph nodes were axillary draining lymph nodes from breast cancer patients. The TCR sequence derives from a female donor with breast cancer. Some clones in this sample may be carry-over from other donors' samples. Sequenced material: axillary lymph node tissue.

The CDR3 reads CASERYRDRPSTSYGYTF. The DNA for the CDR3 is TGTGCCAGCGAAAGATACCGGGACAGGCCTTCCACTAGCTATGGCTACACCTTC. The chain links TRBV6-1 to TRBJ1-2; 8 bases align to TRBD1. With 8 bases clipped from V and 4 bases from J, the junction kept 21 bases outside the gene matches. Per germline, CDR1 MNHNS and CDR2 SASEGT. The CDR3 runs to 18 residues.